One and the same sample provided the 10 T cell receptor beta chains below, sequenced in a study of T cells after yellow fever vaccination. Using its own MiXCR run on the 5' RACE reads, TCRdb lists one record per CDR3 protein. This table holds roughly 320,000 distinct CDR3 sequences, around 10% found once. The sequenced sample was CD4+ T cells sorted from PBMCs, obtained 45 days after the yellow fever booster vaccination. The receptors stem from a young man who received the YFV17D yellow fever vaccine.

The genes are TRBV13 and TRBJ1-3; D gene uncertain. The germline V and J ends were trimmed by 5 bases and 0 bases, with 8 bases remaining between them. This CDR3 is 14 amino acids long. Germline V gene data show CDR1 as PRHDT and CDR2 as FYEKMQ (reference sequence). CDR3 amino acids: CASSPGNSGNTIYF. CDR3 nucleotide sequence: TGTGCCAGCAGCCCAGGCAACTCTGGAAACACCATATATTTT. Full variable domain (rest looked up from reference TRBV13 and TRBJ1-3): AAGVIQSPRHLIKEKRETATLKCYPIPRHDTVYWYQQGPGQDPQFLISFYEKMQSDKGSIPDRFSAQQFSDYHSELNMSSLELGDSALYFCASSPGNSGNTIYFGEGSWLTVV.

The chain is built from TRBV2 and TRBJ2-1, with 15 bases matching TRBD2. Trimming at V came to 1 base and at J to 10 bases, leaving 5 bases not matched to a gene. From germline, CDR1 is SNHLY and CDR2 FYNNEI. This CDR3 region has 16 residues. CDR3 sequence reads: CASSEGTSGGAVEQFF. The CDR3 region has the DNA TGTGCCAGCAGTGAAGGGACTAGCGGGGGGGCCGTCGAGCAGTTCTTC.

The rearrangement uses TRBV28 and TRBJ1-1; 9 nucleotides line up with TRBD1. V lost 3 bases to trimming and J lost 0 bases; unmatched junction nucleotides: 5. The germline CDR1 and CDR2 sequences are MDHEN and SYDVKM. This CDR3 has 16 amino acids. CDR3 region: CASSFYRGPLNTEAFF. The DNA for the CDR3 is TGTGCCAGCAGTTTCTACAGGGGGCCCTTGAACACTGAAGCTTTCTTT. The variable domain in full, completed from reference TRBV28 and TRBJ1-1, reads DVKVTQSSRYLVKRTGEKVFLECVQDMDHENMFWYRQDPGLGLRLIYFSYDVKMKEKGDIPEGYSVSREKKERFSLILESASTNQTSMYLCASSFYRGPLNTEAFFGQGTRLTVV.

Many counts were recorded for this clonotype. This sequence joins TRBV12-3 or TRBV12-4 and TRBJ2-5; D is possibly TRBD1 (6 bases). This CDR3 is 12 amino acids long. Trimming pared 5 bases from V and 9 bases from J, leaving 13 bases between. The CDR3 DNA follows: TGTGCCAGCAGTCCAGACGAGGGGGCCCAGTACTTC. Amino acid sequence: CASSPDEGAQYF.

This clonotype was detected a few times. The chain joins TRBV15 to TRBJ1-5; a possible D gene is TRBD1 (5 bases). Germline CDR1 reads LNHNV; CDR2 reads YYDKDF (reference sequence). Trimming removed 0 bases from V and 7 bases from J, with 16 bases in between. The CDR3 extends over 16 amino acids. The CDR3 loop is CATSRDLLGVRQPQHF. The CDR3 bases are TGTGCCACCAGCAGAGATCTCTTGGGGGTTCGACAGCCCCAGCATTTT.

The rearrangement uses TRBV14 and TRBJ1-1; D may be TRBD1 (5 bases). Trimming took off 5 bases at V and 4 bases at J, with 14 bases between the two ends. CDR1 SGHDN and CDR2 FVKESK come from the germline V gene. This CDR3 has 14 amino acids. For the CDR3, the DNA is TGTGCCAGCAGCTACCGCGGGGGGGTCACTGAAGCTTTCTTT. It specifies CASSYRGGVTEAFF. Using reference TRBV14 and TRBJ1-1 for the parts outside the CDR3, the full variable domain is EAGVTQFPSHSVIEKGQTVTLRCDPISGHDNLYWYRRVMGKEIKFLLHFVKESKQDESGMPNNRFLAERTGGTYSTLKVQPAELEDSGVYFCASSYRGGVTEAFFGQGTRLTVV.

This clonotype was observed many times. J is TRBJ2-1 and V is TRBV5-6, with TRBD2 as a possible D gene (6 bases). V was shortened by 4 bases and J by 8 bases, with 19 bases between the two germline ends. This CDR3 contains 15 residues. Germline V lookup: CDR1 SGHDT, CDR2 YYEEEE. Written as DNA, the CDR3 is TGTGCCAGCAGCGAAACAGGAGCGGGCCTGGATGAGCAGTTCTTC. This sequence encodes CASSETGAGLDEQFF. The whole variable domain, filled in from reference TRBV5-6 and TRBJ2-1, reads DAGVTQSPTHLIKTRGQQVTLRCSPKSGHDTVSWYQQALGQGPQFIFQYYEEEERQRGNFPDRFSGHQFPNYSSELNVNALLLGDSALYLCASSETGAGLDEQFFGPGTRLTVL.

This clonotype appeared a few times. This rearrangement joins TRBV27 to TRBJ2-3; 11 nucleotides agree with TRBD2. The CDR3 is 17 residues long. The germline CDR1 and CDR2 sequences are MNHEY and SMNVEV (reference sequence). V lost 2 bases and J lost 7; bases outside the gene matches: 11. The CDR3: CASSLEGTSGGWHTQYF. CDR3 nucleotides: TGTGCCAGCAGTTTAGAAGGAACTAGCGGGGGTTGGCATACGCAGTATTTT.

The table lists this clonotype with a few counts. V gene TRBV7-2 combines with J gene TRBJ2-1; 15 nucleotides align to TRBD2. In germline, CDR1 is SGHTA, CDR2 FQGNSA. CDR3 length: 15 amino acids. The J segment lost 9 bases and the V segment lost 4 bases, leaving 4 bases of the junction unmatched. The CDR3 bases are TGTGCCAGCAGCTGGACTAGCGGGGGGGCGGGTGAGCAGTTCTTC. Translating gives CASSWTSGGAGEQFF.

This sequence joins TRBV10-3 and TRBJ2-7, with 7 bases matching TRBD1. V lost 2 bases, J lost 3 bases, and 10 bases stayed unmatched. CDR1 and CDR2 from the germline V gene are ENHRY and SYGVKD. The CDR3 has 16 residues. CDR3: CAISEPTGQKFYEQYF. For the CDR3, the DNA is TGTGCCATCAGTGAGCCGACGGGACAGAAATTCTACGAGCAGTACTTC.